This T cell receptor (beta chain) emerged from a study of T cells of healthy individuals. TCRdb re-derived calls from the 5' RACE reads in MiXCR, one entry per CDR3 protein. The data hold about 96,000 distinct CDR3 sequences, with approximately 15% observed a single time. The germline CDR1 and CDR2 sequences are ENHRY and SYGVKD. Trimming took 6 bases from V and 0 from J; bases not matched to a gene: 16. The CDR3 sequence is 20 residues long. The V and J genes are TRBV10-3 and TRBJ2-1, with 11 bases matching TRBD2. The clonotype comes from a human donor in good health. This chain's CDR3 is CAIRGTGTSGADRSYNEQFF. In DNA, the CDR3 is TGTGCCATCAGGGGAACCGGGACTAGCGGAGCCGATCGCTCCTACAATGAGCAGTTCTTC.